This T cell receptor beta chain emerged from a study of metastatic and nonmetastatic thyroid tumors. About the research overall: Comparative analysis of repertoires was undertaken across blood and tumor or nodule tissue obtained from malignant and benign thyroid patients.

Among the patients, none had received any treatment before thyroid surgery. CDR1 and CDR2 from the germline V gene are ENHRY and SYGVKD. V lost 10 bases to trimming and J lost 3 bases; unmatched junction nucleotides: 4. The CDR3 spans 12 residues. Original processing methods: Researchers built a distant-metastasis classifier for papillary thyroid cancer that drew on CDR3 differences across clinicopathological groups. TCRdb called clones again from the PCR reads with MiXCR. What appears here as the V and J calls and clone size reflects TCRdb's work, not the paper's. The sample includes under 20,000 clones, 25% of them seen just once. This clone was picked up one time. Its target is unknown. General observations from the study: A significant increase in TCR beta diversity was reportedly seen in malignant thyroid tumors relative to benign nodules, in blood and tumor.

This TCR derives from a male donor with papillary thyroid cancer or a benign thyroid nodule (not recorded which). Some clones in this sample may be carry-over from other donors' samples. The gene calls are TRBV10-3 and TRBJ2-7; 9 nucleotides agree with TRBD1. The sequenced sample was blood. The CDR3 spells CATWDRDYEQYF. The CDR3 nucleotides read TGTGCCACCTGGGACAGGGACTACGAGCAGTACTTC.